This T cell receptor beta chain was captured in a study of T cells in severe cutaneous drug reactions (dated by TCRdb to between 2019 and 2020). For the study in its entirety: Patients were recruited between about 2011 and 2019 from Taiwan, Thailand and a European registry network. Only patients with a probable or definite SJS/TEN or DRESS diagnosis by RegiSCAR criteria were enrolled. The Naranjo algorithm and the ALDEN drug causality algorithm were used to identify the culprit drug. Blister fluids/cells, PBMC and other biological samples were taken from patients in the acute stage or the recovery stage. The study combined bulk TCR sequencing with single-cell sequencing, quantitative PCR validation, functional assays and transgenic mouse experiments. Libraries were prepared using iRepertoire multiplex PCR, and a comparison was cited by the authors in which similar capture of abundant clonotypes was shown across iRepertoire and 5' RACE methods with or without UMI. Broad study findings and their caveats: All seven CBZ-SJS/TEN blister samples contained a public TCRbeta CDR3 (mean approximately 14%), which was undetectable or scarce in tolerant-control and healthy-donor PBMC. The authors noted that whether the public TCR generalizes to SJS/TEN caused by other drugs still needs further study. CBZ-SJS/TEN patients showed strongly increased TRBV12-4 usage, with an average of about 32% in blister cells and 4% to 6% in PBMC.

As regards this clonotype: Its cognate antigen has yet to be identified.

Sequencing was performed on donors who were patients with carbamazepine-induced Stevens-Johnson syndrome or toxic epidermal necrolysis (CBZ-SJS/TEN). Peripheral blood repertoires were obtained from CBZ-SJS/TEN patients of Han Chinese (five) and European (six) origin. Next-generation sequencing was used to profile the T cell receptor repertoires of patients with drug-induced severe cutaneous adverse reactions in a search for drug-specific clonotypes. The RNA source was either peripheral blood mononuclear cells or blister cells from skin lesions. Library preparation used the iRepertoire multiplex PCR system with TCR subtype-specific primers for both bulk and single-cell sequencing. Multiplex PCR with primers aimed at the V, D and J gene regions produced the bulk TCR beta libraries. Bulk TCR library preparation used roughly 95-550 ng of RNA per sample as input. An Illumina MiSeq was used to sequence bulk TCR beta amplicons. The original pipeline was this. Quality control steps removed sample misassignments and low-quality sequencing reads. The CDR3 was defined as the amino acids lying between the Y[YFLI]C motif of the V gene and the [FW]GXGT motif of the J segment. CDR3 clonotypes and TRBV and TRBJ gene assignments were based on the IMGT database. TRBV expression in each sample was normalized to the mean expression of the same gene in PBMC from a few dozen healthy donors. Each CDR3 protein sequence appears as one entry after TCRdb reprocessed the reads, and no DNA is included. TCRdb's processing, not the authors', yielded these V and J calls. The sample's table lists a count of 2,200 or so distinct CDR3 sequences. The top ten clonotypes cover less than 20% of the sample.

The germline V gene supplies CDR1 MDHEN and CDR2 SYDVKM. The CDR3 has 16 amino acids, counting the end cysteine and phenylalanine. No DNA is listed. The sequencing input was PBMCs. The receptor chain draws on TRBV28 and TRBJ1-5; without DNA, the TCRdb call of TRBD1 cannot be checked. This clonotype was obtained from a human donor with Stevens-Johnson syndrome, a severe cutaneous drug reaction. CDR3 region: CASTPLFDRENQPQHF.